This T cell receptor beta chain appears in the sequencing data of a study of T cells in Graves' hyperthyroidism and ophthalmopathy. Across the study: Peripheral blood was acquired at first diagnosis, ahead of any therapy whatsoever. Study-level results: The model identified upcoming ophthalmopathy a median around 6 months ahead of onset.

V lost 5 bases and J lost 4; bases outside the gene matches: 6. Per germline, CDR1 SEHNR and CDR2 FQNEAQ (reference sequence). The CDR3 is made up of 15 amino acids. Amplified TCR beta CDR3 regions derived from RNA transcripts. An initial round of RT-PCR targeting the TCR CDR3 relied on the HTBI primer set. TCRdb analysed the multiplex PCR reads with MiXCR anew, one entry per CDR3 protein. This sample carries a few hundred thousand distinct CDR3 sequences, approximately 14% of them seen once, and the ten largest clones take under 8%. This clonotype has only a few counts. Its antigen is still unknown. The authors deemed Graves' hyperthyroidism stable absent ophthalmopathy progression within 18 months. Hyperthyroidism was newly diagnosed in patients aged 18 to 65 (duration under 2 months).

The rearrangement joins TRBV7-9 to TRBJ2-3; TRBD1 agrees at 10 bases. Sequencing was performed on blood. This TCR derives from a woman younger than 45 with Graves' hyperthyroidism. The CDR3 nucleotides are TGTGCCAGCAGCCTGGGACAGGGGTTCTCAGATACGCAGTATTTT. Its translation: CASSLGQGFSDTQYF.